These T cell receptor beta chains were read from a single sample in a study of T cell responses to AZD1222 COVID-19 vaccine. The data were produced by immunoSEQ multiplex PCR, yet TCRdb's version contains in-frame clones alone and is incomplete. The sample consists of 200,000 or so clones, just over 90% of them appearing once. The material sequenced was peripheral blood, taken on day 0 of MenACWY control vaccination. These receptor sequences come from an adult in good health. CDR3s include the opening cysteine and the closing phenylalanine or tryptophan. Each record gives: clone size, D gene, V gene, J gene, CDR3 protein, CDR3 DNA. A D gene is named only where the DNA matches it firmly. Size values are once, few and many counts, or a class for expanded clones, and some rows have none.

NA	TRBD2	TRBV4-2	TRBJ2-3	CASSQRSAGGTTPGDTQYF	TGTGCCAGCAGCCAGAGATCGGCGGGGGGAACCACCCCCGGAGATACGCAGTATTTT
NA	NA	TRBV6-5	TRBJ2-3	CASSYSRADTQYF	TGTGCCAGCAGTTACTCCCGGGCGGATACGCAGTATTTT
NA	NA	TRBV6-5	TRBJ1-1	CASSLIEGGREAFF	TGTGCCAGCAGTCTAATCGAAGGGGGAAGAGAAGCTTTCTTT
NA	TRBD1	TRBV28	TRBJ1-5	CASSLSGTGVPQPQHF	TGTGCCAGCAGTTTATCCGGGACAGGGGTTCCCCAGCCCCAGCATTTT
NA	TRBD1	TRBV27	TRBJ2-7	CASSLRQGAWEQYF	TGTGCCAGCAGTTTACGGCAGGGGGCCTGGGAGCAGTACTTC
NA	NA	TRBV5-1	TRBJ2-3	CASSLSSGVQGTDTQYF	TGCGCCAGCAGCTTGAGCTCGGGGGTGCAAGGCACAGATACGCAGTATTTT
NA	TRBD1	TRBV19	TRBJ2-1	CASSRTGGTYNEQFF	TGTGCCAGTAGCCGGACAGGGGGCACGTACAATGAGCAGTTCTTC
NA	NA	TRBV3-1/TRBV3-2	TRBJ1-5	CASSQGGAGVGWPQHF	TGTGCCAGCAGCCAAGGGGGAGCGGGGGTAGGTTGGCCCCAGCATTTT
NA	NA	TRBV6-2/TRBV6-3	TRBJ2-7	CASSYSRYEQYF	TGTGCCAGCAGTTACTCGAGATACGAGCAGTACTTC
once	NA	TRBV7-5	TRBJ1-2	CVRSSGTGLYGYTF	TGTGTCAGAAGCTCCGGGACAGGGCTCTATGGCTACACCTTC
NA	NA	TRBV9	TRBJ1-2	CASSVVSQNYGYTF	TGTGCCAGCAGCGTAGTTTCTCAGAACTATGGCTACACCTTC
NA	NA	TRBV28	TRBJ2-7	CASRMGGIGETYEQYF	TGTGCCAGCCGTATGGGGGGTATTGGGGAGACCTACGAGCAGTACTTC
NA	NA	TRBV6-2/TRBV6-3	TRBJ1-3	CASSYDRTGNTIYF	TGTGCCAGCAGTTACGATAGAACTGGAAACACCATATATTTT
NA	TRBD1	TRBV5-4	TRBJ2-7	CATRTGLWGPGEQYF	TGTGCCACCCGGACAGGGCTATGGGGGCCGGGCGAGCAGTACTTC
once	NA	TRBV11-1	TRBJ2-7	CASSLGQVSYEQYF	TGTGCCAGCAGCCTGGGACAAGTCTCCTACGAGCAGTACTTC
NA	NA	TRBV5-1	TRBJ1-2	CASSLGTPPRGYTF	TGCGCCAGCAGCCTAGGGACTCCCCCGCGGGGCTACACCTTC
NA	NA	TRBV3-1/TRBV3-2	TRBJ1-2	CASSQGMYGYTF	TGTGCCAGCAGCCAAGGGATGTATGGCTACACCTTC
NA	TRBD1	TRBV11-3	TRBJ2-7	CASSSGQGYEQYF	TGTGCCAGCAGTTCGGGACAGGGCTACGAGCAGTACTTC
NA	TRBD1	TRBV30	TRBJ1-5	CAWSVHRGVQPQHF	TGTGCCTGGAGTGTACACAGGGGAGTTCAGCCCCAGCATTTT
once	NA	TRBV6-6	TRBJ2-2	CASSFTLSAGELFF	TGTGCCAGCAGTTTCACCCTATCGGCCGGGGAGCTGTTTTTT
NA	NA	TRBV18	TRBJ1-3	CASSLQGPGNTIYF	TGTGCCAGCTCACTCCAGGGACCTGGAAACACCATATATTTT
NA	TRBD1	TRBV2	TRBJ2-1	CASSLGLRTGGTEQFF	TGTGCCAGCAGTCTCGGGTTGAGGACAGGGGGGACAGAGCAGTTCTTC
NA	NA	TRBV6-4	TRBJ1-2	CASSDTDQSYGYTF	TGTGCCAGCAGTGACACTGACCAGAGCTATGGCTACACCTTC
NA	NA	TRBV6-1	TRBJ2-3	CASSESVHTDTQYF	TGTGCCAGCAGTGAATCTGTCCACACAGATACGCAGTATTTT
NA	NA	TRBV2	TRBJ1-1	CASKGDASSTEAFF	TGTGCCAGCAAGGGGGACGCGTCAAGCACTGAAGCTTTCTTT
once	NA	TRBV7-9	TRBJ1-3	CASNPPLQGTGNTIYF	TGTGCCAGCAACCCCCCCCTACAGGGAACTGGAAACACCATATATTTT
NA	NA	TRBV3-1/TRBV3-2	TRBJ1-6	CASSPVGASPLHF	TGTGCCAGCAGCCCGGTGGGGGCTTCACCCCTCCACTTT
NA	NA	TRBV6-5	TRBJ1-4	CASRQAVNEKLFF	TGTGCCAGCCGACAGGCCGTTAATGAAAAACTGTTTTTT
NA	NA	TRBV30	TRBJ1-2	CAWMGLYGYTF	TGTGCCTGGATGGGGCTCTATGGCTACACCTTC
NA	NA	TRBV18	TRBJ2-3	CASSPPERRDTQYF	TGTGCCAGCTCACCACCGGAGCGGAGAGATACGCAGTATTTT
NA	NA	TRBV27	TRBJ1-2	CASSWGRMGNYGYTF	TGTGCCAGCAGTTGGGGCCGAATGGGGAACTATGGCTACACCTTC
NA	TRBD1	TRBV5-1	TRBJ1-6	CASSLAGQPGSPLHF	TGCGCCAGCAGCTTGGCGGGACAGCCTGGCTCACCCCTCCACTTT
NA	NA	TRBV25-1	TRBJ1-1	CATLGNTEAFF	TGTGCCACTCTGGGGAACACTGAAGCTTTCTTT
few	NA	TRBV5-4	TRBJ2-1	CASSMYLEVGQFF	TGTGCCAGCAGCATGTATCTAGAAGTCGGGCAGTTCTTC
NA	NA	TRBV6-2/TRBV6-3	TRBJ2-6	CASSFDGSGANVLTF	TGTGCCAGCAGTTTCGACGGCTCTGGGGCCAACGTCCTGACTTTC
NA	TRBD2	TRBV11-3	TRBJ2-1	CASSPGGGGWRDEQFF	TGTGCCAGCAGCCCCGGAGGCGGGGGTTGGAGAGATGAGCAGTTCTTC
NA	NA	TRBV6-5	TRBJ1-2	CASSYAGVYTF	TGTGCCAGCAGTTACGCGGGTGTCTACACCTTC
NA	NA	TRBV6-4	TRBJ1-1	CASSREGRTEAFF	TGTGCCAGCAGCAGAGAGGGAAGGACTGAAGCTTTCTTT
NA	NA	TRBV29-1	TRBJ2-5	CSVDLQETQYF	TGCAGCGTGGATTTACAAGAGACCCAGTACTTC
once	NA	TRBV30	TRBJ1-1	CAWRGREGQGTEAFF	TGTGCCTGGAGGGGGCGGGAGGGGCAGGGCACTGAAGCTTTCTTT
once	NA	TRBV18	TRBJ1-1	CASSPRQGEAFF	TGTGCCAGCTCACCACGGCAGGGTGAAGCTTTCTTT
NA	NA	TRBV20-1	TRBJ1-2	CSAAVKGGYTF	TGCAGTGCCGCCGTGAAGGGAGGTTACACCTTC
NA	NA	TRBV3-1/TRBV3-2	TRBJ2-3	CASSQLGGTVTDTQYF	TGTGCCAGCAGCCAACTCGGCGGTACGGTCACAGATACGCAGTATTTT
NA	TRBD1	TRBV2	TRBJ1-6	CASGQGPAGDGSPLHF	TGTGCCAGCGGACAGGGACCAGCGGGCGACGGGTCACCCCTCCACTTT
NA	NA	TRBV18	TRBJ1-1	CASSPRTAGPEAFF	TGTGCCAGCTCACCACGGACAGCTGGGCCTGAAGCTTTCTTT
NA	NA	TRBV5-1	TRBJ1-4	CASSVVGDEKLFF	TGCGCCAGCAGCGTGGTTGGAGATGAAAAACTGTTTTTT
few	TRBD1	TRBV4-2	TRBJ1-4	CASSSFFGTGSRRGEKLFF	TGTGCCAGCAGCTCTTTTTTTGGGACAGGGTCGCGGAGAGGTGAAAAACTGTTTTTT
NA	NA	TRBV21-1	TRBJ2-7	CASSKGKMVLKRPEQYF	TGTGCCAGCAGCAAAGGAAAAATGGTCTTAAAACGGCCCGAGCAGTACTTC
NA	TRBD1	TRBV6-5	TRBJ1-2	CASSYSGGAGYTF	TGTGCCAGCAGTTATTCAGGGGGCGCTGGCTACACCTTC
NA	TRBD1	TRBV19	TRBJ2-2	CASSIPGQGYTGELFF	TGTGCCAGTAGTATCCCCGGACAGGGGTACACCGGGGAGCTGTTTTTT
once	NA	TRBV7-3	TRBJ2-3	CASSLYPSEDTQYF	TGTGCCAGCAGCTTATATCCTAGCGAGGATACGCAGTATTTT
NA	NA	TRBV28	TRBJ1-2	CASSFGPPGSYGYTF	TGTGCCAGCAGTTTCGGCCCTCCAGGATCCTATGGCTACACCTTC
NA	TRBD1	TRBV9	TRBJ1-6	CASSPRDRVSYNSPLHF	TGTGCCAGCAGCCCTCGGGACAGGGTATCCTATAATTCACCCCTCCACTTT
NA	NA	TRBV18	TRBJ1-1	CASSPSRGLNTEAFF	TGTGCCAGCTCACCGTCTCGGGGTTTAAACACTGAAGCTTTCTTT